These T cell receptor beta chains were read from a single sample in a study of blood T cells in healthy people across ages. TCRdb redid the calling of the 5' RACE reads with MiXCR, one entry per CDR3 protein. The sample has fewer than 950,000 distinct CDR3 sequences; 35% to 40% are singletons. What was sequenced was blood. Every receptor here comes from a man in his late teens or twenties in good health. Each CDR3 is given with its conserved first and last residue. A D gene is named only where the DNA matches it firmly. Size tells how often a clone was seen (once, few, many) or the class of an expanded clone, and some rows leave it out.

d_gene: -; j_gene: TRBJ1-1; abundance: few; v_gene: TRBV18; CDR3nt: TGTGCCAGCTCACCACGGGCGGCCTCAGATGGAGCTTTCTTT; CDR3aa: CASSPRAASDGAFF
d_gene: -; j_gene: TRBJ2-7; abundance: -; v_gene: TRBV21-1; CDR3nt: TGTGCCAGCAGCAAAGCGGGGACGGATATTGACGAGCAGTACTTC; CDR3aa: CASSKAGTDIDEQYF
d_gene: TRBD1; j_gene: TRBJ1-1; abundance: few; v_gene: TRBV27; CDR3nt: TGTGCCAGCAGTTTAGGCAGGGGGCTCGGGGCCACTGAAGCTTTCTTT; CDR3aa: CASSLGRGLGATEAFF
d_gene: -; j_gene: TRBJ2-7; abundance: many; v_gene: TRBV12-3/TRBV12-4; CDR3nt: TGTGCCAGCAGACGGTCCCCCTACGAGCAGTACTTC; CDR3aa: CASRRSPYEQYF
d_gene: -; j_gene: TRBJ2-5; abundance: -; v_gene: TRBV20-1; CDR3nt: TGCAGTGCTAGAGATAAGGGACCCTGGAAAGAGACCCAGTACTTC; CDR3aa: CSARDKGPWKETQYF
d_gene: -; j_gene: TRBJ1-5; abundance: -; v_gene: TRBV19; CDR3nt: TGTGCCAGTAGTATCGCCATGGGCAATCAGCCCCAGCATTTT; CDR3aa: CASSIAMGNQPQHF
d_gene: TRBD2; j_gene: TRBJ2-3; abundance: few; v_gene: TRBV12-3/TRBV12-4; CDR3nt: TGTGCCAGCAGTTTAACCAGCGGGGACCCCACAGATACGCAGTATTTT; CDR3aa: CASSLTSGDPTDTQYF
d_gene: -; j_gene: TRBJ2-1; abundance: many; v_gene: TRBV28; CDR3nt: TGTGCCAGCAGTCCGGGACCCCGGGATGAGCAGTTCTTC; CDR3aa: CASSPGPRDEQFF
d_gene: -; j_gene: TRBJ2-2; abundance: -; v_gene: TRBV6-2/TRBV6-3; CDR3nt: TGTGCCAGCAGCCTCACTAGCTACACCGGGGAGCTGTTTTTT; CDR3aa: CASSLTSYTGELFF
d_gene: -; j_gene: TRBJ2-1; abundance: -; v_gene: TRBV7-2; CDR3nt: TGTGCCAGCAGCCCACGCCGGACAGACAATGAGCAGTTCTTC; CDR3aa: CASSPRRTDNEQFF
d_gene: -; j_gene: TRBJ2-1; abundance: -; v_gene: TRBV6-2/TRBV6-3; CDR3nt: TGTGCCAGCAGTTACCCCCGGACTGACAATGAGCAGTTCTTC; CDR3aa: CASSYPRTDNEQFF
d_gene: -; j_gene: TRBJ2-7; abundance: many; v_gene: TRBV29-1; CDR3nt: TGCAGCGTTGAGGTTCCAACTAGTTCCTACGAGCAGTACTTC; CDR3aa: CSVEVPTSSYEQYF
d_gene: -; j_gene: TRBJ2-7; abundance: -; v_gene: TRBV20-1; CDR3nt: TGCAGTGCTAGAGATACGAGCTCCTGCGAGCAGTACTTC; CDR3aa: CSARDTSSCEQYF
d_gene: TRBD1; j_gene: TRBJ2-1; abundance: many; v_gene: TRBV24-1; CDR3nt: TGTGCCACCTCCCCGGGGACAGGAGGTTACAATGAGCAGTTCTTC; CDR3aa: CATSPGTGGYNEQFF
d_gene: -; j_gene: TRBJ2-1; abundance: -; v_gene: TRBV12-3/TRBV12-4; CDR3nt: TGTGCCAGCAGTCCCGGACAGCTACCTTACAATGAGCAGTTCTTC; CDR3aa: CASSPGQLPYNEQFF
d_gene: -; j_gene: TRBJ1-1; abundance: -; v_gene: TRBV27; CDR3nt: TGTGCCAGCAGTGCGACGACCGCGAACACTGAAGCTTTCTTT; CDR3aa: CASSATTANTEAFF
d_gene: -; j_gene: TRBJ2-5; abundance: many; v_gene: TRBV7-2; CDR3nt: TGTGCCAGCAGCTTAGACGGGTCTCTACAGTACTTC; CDR3aa: CASSLDGSLQYF
d_gene: TRBD2; j_gene: TRBJ2-5; abundance: -; v_gene: TRBV20-1; CDR3nt: TGCAGTATTAAGGGGGTAGCGGGAGGCCGTCTCCAGACCCAGTACTTC; CDR3aa: CSIKGVAGGRLQTQYF
d_gene: TRBD2; j_gene: TRBJ2-3; abundance: few; v_gene: TRBV7-2; CDR3nt: TGTGCCAGCAGCTTACCTGGGACTAGAGTCACAGATACGCAGTATTTT; CDR3aa: CASSLPGTRVTDTQYF
d_gene: -; j_gene: TRBJ2-3; abundance: once; v_gene: TRBV6-6; CDR3nt: TGTGCCAGCAGTTACTTAGCAACAGATACGCAGTATTTT; CDR3aa: CASSYLATDTQYF
d_gene: -; j_gene: TRBJ2-1; abundance: once; v_gene: TRBV7-2; CDR3nt: TGTGCCAGCAGCTTAGGGCGGGGGCTAAGATACAATGAGCAGTTCTTC; CDR3aa: CASSLGRGLRYNEQFF
d_gene: TRBD2; j_gene: TRBJ2-1; abundance: many; v_gene: TRBV20-1; CDR3nt: TGCAGTGTGGATGAGCGGGGATCGCGGAATGAGCAGTTCTTC; CDR3aa: CSVDERGSRNEQFF
d_gene: TRBD2; j_gene: TRBJ2-3; abundance: -; v_gene: TRBV6-2/TRBV6-3; CDR3nt: TGTGCCAGCACCCAAGGTCCGTCATTAGCGGGGACGAGGGCAGATACGCAGTATTTT; CDR3aa: CASTQGPSLAGTRADTQYF
d_gene: -; j_gene: TRBJ2-1; abundance: many; v_gene: TRBV9; CDR3nt: TGTGCCAGCAGTCCAACAGGGAGCTCCTACAATGAGCAGTTCTTC; CDR3aa: CASSPTGSSYNEQFF
d_gene: -; j_gene: TRBJ2-7; abundance: -; v_gene: TRBV6-2/TRBV6-3; CDR3nt: TGTGCCAGCAGTTACAGGGGTCCTACCGGGGGGCGTACCTACGAGCAGTACTTC; CDR3aa: CASSYRGPTGGRTYEQYF
d_gene: -; j_gene: TRBJ2-1; abundance: -; v_gene: TRBV24-1; CDR3nt: TGTGCCACCAGTGATTTGCCGGGCAGGGGAAAATACAATGAGCAGTTCTTC; CDR3aa: CATSDLPGRGKYNEQFF
d_gene: -; j_gene: TRBJ1-4; abundance: once; v_gene: TRBV5-5; CDR3nt: TGTGCCAGCAGACCTGCAGACCTTAATGAAAAACTGTTTTTT; CDR3aa: CASRPADLNEKLFF
d_gene: TRBD2; j_gene: TRBJ2-5; abundance: -; v_gene: TRBV29-1; CDR3nt: TGTAGCGTAATCCTAGCGGGAGGAAAAGAGACCCAGTACTTC; CDR3aa: CSVILAGGKETQYF
d_gene: -; j_gene: TRBJ1-2; abundance: -; v_gene: TRBV12-3/TRBV12-4; CDR3nt: TGTGCCAGCACCCTGGCGGCTAACTATGGCTACACCTTC; CDR3aa: CASTLAANYGYTF
d_gene: -; j_gene: TRBJ2-5; abundance: few; v_gene: TRBV4-2; CDR3nt: TGTGCCAGCAGCCCTTTACTAGCTAGGGGAGAGACCCAGTACTTC; CDR3aa: CASSPLLARGETQYF
d_gene: -; j_gene: TRBJ2-6; abundance: -; v_gene: TRBV9; CDR3nt: TGTGCCAGCCAACTTGGGGCCAACGTCCTGACTTTC; CDR3aa: CASQLGANVLTF
d_gene: -; j_gene: TRBJ1-1; abundance: many; v_gene: TRBV10-3; CDR3nt: TGTGCCATCAGCTCTACCGGGGAGAACACTGAAGCTTTCTTT; CDR3aa: CAISSTGENTEAFF
d_gene: -; j_gene: TRBJ2-1; abundance: many; v_gene: TRBV10-3; CDR3nt: TGTGCCATCAGTGAGTTAATGGGACGGACGAATGAGCAGTTCTTC; CDR3aa: CAISELMGRTNEQFF
d_gene: -; j_gene: TRBJ2-1; abundance: many; v_gene: TRBV20-1; CDR3nt: TGCAGTGCTAGAGCACCGGGCTCAACCTACAATGAGCAGTTCTTC; CDR3aa: CSARAPGSTYNEQFF
d_gene: -; j_gene: TRBJ2-6; abundance: -; v_gene: TRBV20-1; CDR3nt: TGCAGTGCTAGCTCTACAGGAGAGGCTGGGGCCAACGTCCTGACTTTC; CDR3aa: CSASSTGEAGANVLTF
d_gene: -; j_gene: TRBJ2-4; abundance: -; v_gene: TRBV5-5; CDR3nt: TGTGCCAGCAGCTTGAGGTCGGCTCCGAACAAAAACATTCAGTACTTC; CDR3aa: CASSLRSAPNKNIQYF
d_gene: -; j_gene: TRBJ2-7; abundance: few; v_gene: TRBV7-3; CDR3nt: TGTGCCAGCAGCCGCTCTTCTTTTGGGGCCTCCTACGAGCAGTACTTC; CDR3aa: CASSRSSFGASYEQYF
d_gene: -; j_gene: TRBJ2-3; abundance: few; v_gene: TRBV7-2; CDR3nt: TGTGCCAGCAGCCGTACTCTACCAGATACGCAGTATTTT; CDR3aa: CASSRTLPDTQYF
d_gene: TRBD2; j_gene: TRBJ2-7; abundance: -; v_gene: TRBV7-2; CDR3nt: TGTGCCAGCAGCCATAGCGGGAGGGGCTACGAGCAGTACTTC; CDR3aa: CASSHSGRGYEQYF
d_gene: TRBD1; j_gene: TRBJ1-4; abundance: few; v_gene: TRBV6-6; CDR3nt: TGTGCCAGCACCCTGGACAGGGAAAATGAAAAACTGTTTTTT; CDR3aa: CASTLDRENEKLFF
d_gene: TRBD1; j_gene: TRBJ2-3; abundance: -; v_gene: TRBV3-1; CDR3nt: TGTGCCAGCAGCCAAGAAGGGACAGCCACTAGCACAGATACGCAGTATTTT; CDR3aa: CASSQEGTATSTDTQYF
d_gene: -; j_gene: TRBJ1-5; abundance: few; v_gene: TRBV7-6; CDR3nt: TGTGCCAGCAGCACCCAAGGGAATCAGCCCCAGCATTTT; CDR3aa: CASSTQGNQPQHF
d_gene: TRBD2; j_gene: TRBJ2-7; abundance: few; v_gene: TRBV6-2/TRBV6-3; CDR3nt: TGTGCCAGCAGCCCCGGACTAGCGTTGGTCTACGAGCAGTACTTC; CDR3aa: CASSPGLALVYEQYF
d_gene: TRBD1; j_gene: TRBJ2-7; abundance: -; v_gene: TRBV12-3/TRBV12-4; CDR3nt: TGTGCCAGCAGTCGGATGACAGGGGTTAGCTCCTACGAGCAGTACTTC; CDR3aa: CASSRMTGVSSYEQYF
d_gene: -; j_gene: TRBJ1-2; abundance: -; v_gene: TRBV14; CDR3nt: TGTGCCAGCAGCCTCAGTGCGAACAGTATATATGGCTACACCTTC; CDR3aa: CASSLSANSIYGYTF